These 19 T cell receptor beta chains came from one sample sequenced in a study of human T cells and chemical hapten exposure. The time point was: healthy volunteer bleed at 2 weeks. The template was total RNA from unfractionated whole blood. TCRdb independently ran MiXCR on the RACE reads; one entry per CDR3 protein. Seen here are roughly 100,000 distinct CDR3 sequences, approximately 9.7% observed once, and the top ten hold 2.9%. Sequencing input: whole blood. These receptor sequences come from a female donor in good health. Some clones in this sample may be carry-over from other donors' samples.

As regards this clonotype: A much bigger clone sits one base away, suggesting this may be a read error. This chain's CDR3 is CVSSNGQGVGEAFF. For the CDR3, the DNA is TGCGTCAGCAGCAACGGACAGGGAGTAGGTGAAGCTTTCTTT. This rearrangement joins TRBV4-3 to TRBJ1-1; TRBD1 matches at 8 bases. The CDR3 totals 14 residues. CDR1 LGHNA and CDR2 YSLEER come from the germline V gene.

The chain employs TRBV5-1 and TRBJ2-1, with a tentative D call TRBD2 (6 bases). CDR1 SGHRS and CDR2 YFSETQ come from the germline V gene. V lost 3 bases and J 5 bases, leaving 15 bases between the germline ends. The CDR3 covers 15 residues. The CDR3 region is CASSSAGTGDNEQFF. The CDR3 bases are TGCGCCAGCAGCTCGGCAGGGACTGGGGACAATGAGCAGTTCTTC. Looking up the rest from reference TRBV5-1 and TRBJ2-1 gives the full variable domain: KAGVTQTPRYLIKTRGQQVTLSCSPISGHRSVSWYQQTPGQGLQFLFEYFSETQRNKGNFPGRFSGRQFSNSRSEMNVSTLELGDSALYLCASSSAGTGDNEQFFGPGTRLTVL.

In its sample, this clonotype was seen a few times. The CDR3 DNA is TGTGCCAGCAGTCTCGAGGACAGGACCGACACCGGGGAGCTGTTTTTT. Translated: CASSLEDRTDTGELFF. V and J are TRBV12-3 or TRBV12-4 and TRBJ2-2, with 7 positions matching TRBD1. The length of the CDR3 is 16 residues. Losses at the gene ends were 5 bases for V and 3 bases for J; bases not matched to a gene: 9.

This clonotype was seen only a few times. The V call is TRBV28, the J call TRBJ2-1; the D is unclear. Trimming cost V 4 bases and J 9 bases, with 4 bases left between them. Germline assignment: CDR1 MDHEN and CDR2 SYDVKM. This CDR3 region has 10 residues. CDR3 region: CASSYREQFF. CDR3 sequence (DNA): TGTGCCAGCAGTTACCGTGAGCAGTTCTTC. The whole variable domain, filled in from reference TRBV28 and TRBJ2-1, reads DVKVTQSSRYLVKRTGEKVFLECVQDMDHENMFWYRQDPGLGLRLIYFSYDVKMKEKGDIPEGYSVSREKKERFSLILESASTNQTSMYLCASSYREQFFGPGTRLTVL.

The chain uses TRBV6-2 or TRBV6-3 and TRBJ2-7, with 7 bases lining up with TRBD1. CDR3 length: 14 residues. The germline V gene has CDR1 MNHEY and CDR2 SVGEGT. Trimming took 8 bases from V and 6 from J; bases not matched to a gene: 13. The CDR3 DNA sequence: TGTGCCAGCGTATCCGCCGGGACAGCCAGCGAGCAGTACTTC. As protein: CASVSAGTASEQYF.

The chain is built from TRBV11-1 and TRBJ1-3; D is unclear. Germline V CDR1 and CDR2: SGHAT, FQDESV (reference sequence). The V end lost 4 bases, the J end lost 0 bases, and 13 bases lay between the germline ends. There are 16 residues in the CDR3. In DNA, the CDR3 is TGTGCCAGCAGCTCCACGACGGCAAACTCTGGAAACACCATATATTTT. Amino acid sequence: CASSSTTANSGNTIYF.

The chain joins TRBV6-1 to TRBJ2-7; possible D gene TRBD1, 6 bases. The CDR3 loop spans 12 amino acids. CDR1 is MNHNS and CDR2 is SASEGT in the germline V gene. The ends were cut back, 5 bases at V and 4 bases at J, with 9 bases in the middle. As DNA, the CDR3 is TGTGCCAGCAGTACAACAGGGTACGAGCAGTACTTC. Encoded protein: CASSTTGYEQYF.

This clonotype was counted many times. The J gene is TRBJ2-3, the V gene TRBV5-1, with D perhaps TRBD2 (5 bases). Germline V gives CDR1 SGHRS, CDR2 YFSETQ. The V end was cut by 3 bases, the J end by 5 bases, with 13 bases between. This CDR3 comprises 14 residues. The CDR3 nucleotides read TGCGCCAGCAGCTCTGGGGAAGAGGGAGATACGCAGTATTTT. Amino acids: CASSSGEEGDTQYF.

This clonotype appeared once. V and J are TRBV6-5 and TRBJ1-3; D not resolved. The CDR3 runs to 13 residues. CDR1 and CDR2 from the germline V gene are MNHEY and SVGAGI. V gave up 8 bases and J gave up 4 bases, with 12 bases separating them. Here the CDR3 reads CASGARVGNTIYF. The CDR3 DNA is TGTGCCAGCGGCGCCCGAGTCGGAAACACCATATATTTT.

This clonotype has only a few counts. J is TRBJ2-7 and V is TRBV20-1, with 13 positions matching TRBD2. CDR1 is DFQATT, CDR2 SNEGSKA, per germline (reference sequence). V shed 7 bases, J shed 0 bases, and the junction held 3 bases outside the gene matches. This CDR3 region has 14 residues. CDR3 amino acids: CSGRTSGSSYEQYF. The CDR3 DNA is TGCAGTGGTCGGACTAGCGGGAGCTCCTACGAGCAGTACTTC.

The chain carries TRBV28 and TRBJ2-1, with D perhaps TRBD1 (7 bases). CDR1 MDHEN and CDR2 SYDVKM come from the germline V gene. There are 12 residues in the CDR3. Trimming left V 5 bases short and J 9 bases short, with 11 bases between. Written as DNA, the CDR3 is TGTGCCAGCAGTACGCAGGGGGGTGAGCAGTTCTTC. Translated: CASSTQGGEQFF.

This clonotype was seen more than once but under ten times. V and J are TRBV5-4 and TRBJ2-5; a possible D gene is TRBD1 (6 bases). This CDR3 spans 16 amino acids. With 4 bases removed from V and 3 bases from J, the gap between germline ends came to 19 bases. Germline V gives CDR1 SGHNT, CDR2 YYREEE (reference sequence). As DNA, the CDR3 is TGTGCCAGCAGCAGCGAACCGGGACAAGACAAAGAGACCCAGTACTTC. It yields the protein CASSSEPGQDKETQYF.

This clonotype was detected a few times. The chain links TRBV20-1 to TRBJ1-6; D call uncertain. The germline gives CDR1 DFQATT, CDR2 SNEGSKA (reference sequence). V lost 2 bases, J lost 0 bases, and 8 bases lay in between. This CDR3 comprises 15 residues. CDR3 sequence: CSARQVSSYNSPLHF. The CDR3 DNA reads as TGCAGTGCTAGACAGGTGTCCTCCTATAATTCACCCCTCCACTTT.

This clonotype occurred many times. J is TRBJ2-1 and V is TRBV6-6, with D perhaps TRBD2 (5 bases). Germline CDR1 and CDR2: MNHNY and SVGAGI (reference sequence). The CDR3 spans 15 residues. V was pared by 6 bases and J by 2 bases, with 14 bases between. The CDR3 loop is CASSALGSPYNEQFF. The CDR3 coding sequence is TGTGCCAGCAGCGCCTTAGGGAGTCCCTACAATGAGCAGTTCTTC.

This clonotype has a count of ten or more. The chain uses TRBV12-3 or TRBV12-4 and TRBJ1-2, with 7 bases that match TRBD1. The CDR3 spans 14 residues. The junction had 4 bases not matched to a gene; V was cut back by 2 bases and J by 4 bases. The CDR3 protein is CASSLTGAGYGYTF. The CDR3 bases are TGTGCCAGCAGTTTAACAGGGGCGGGCTATGGCTACACCTTC.

The V gene is TRBV6-5, the J gene TRBJ2-5; D could derive from TRBD1 or TRBD2 (5 bases each). The V end was cut by 0 bases, the J end by 5 bases, with 16 bases between. Germline loops: CDR1 MNHEY, CDR2 SVGAGI. This CDR3 region has 16 residues. The CDR3 loop reads CASSYSSGSSWETQYF. In DNA, the CDR3 is TGTGCCAGCAGTTACTCGTCAGGGTCTAGCTGGGAGACCCAGTACTTC.

Written as DNA, the CDR3 is TGCAGTGTCGACGCCACGGGAGGGGACCCCCGCACAGATACGCAGTATTTT. It is translated as CSVDATGGDPRTDTQYF. The V gene is TRBV20-1, the J gene TRBJ2-3; 8 bases match TRBD2. The CDR3 runs 17 residues. Germline values: CDR1 DFQATT, CDR2 SNEGSKA (reference sequence). V was clipped by 7 bases and J by 1 base; unmatched bases: 16.

This clonotype was seen a handful of times. This sequence joins TRBV12-3 or TRBV12-4 and TRBJ1-5; D gene ambiguous. This CDR3 region has 13 residues. V dropped 3 bases and J dropped 7 bases, with 10 bases sitting between them. The CDR3, as DNA: TGTGCCAGCAGTTTTGGGTTTCGGCAGCCCCAGCATTTT. Its protein product is CASSFGFRQPQHF.

CDR3 nucleotides: TGTGCCATCAGTGAGTCTCTTGGGGGGCATGGTAATCAGCCCCAGCATTTT. This codes for CAISESLGGHGNQPQHF. The chain uses TRBV10-3 and TRBJ1-5; maybe TRBD1 (6 bases). The germline V gene encodes CDR1 ENHRY and CDR2 SYGVKD. V was pared by 0 bases and J by 4 bases, with 16 bases between. This CDR3 contains 17 residues.